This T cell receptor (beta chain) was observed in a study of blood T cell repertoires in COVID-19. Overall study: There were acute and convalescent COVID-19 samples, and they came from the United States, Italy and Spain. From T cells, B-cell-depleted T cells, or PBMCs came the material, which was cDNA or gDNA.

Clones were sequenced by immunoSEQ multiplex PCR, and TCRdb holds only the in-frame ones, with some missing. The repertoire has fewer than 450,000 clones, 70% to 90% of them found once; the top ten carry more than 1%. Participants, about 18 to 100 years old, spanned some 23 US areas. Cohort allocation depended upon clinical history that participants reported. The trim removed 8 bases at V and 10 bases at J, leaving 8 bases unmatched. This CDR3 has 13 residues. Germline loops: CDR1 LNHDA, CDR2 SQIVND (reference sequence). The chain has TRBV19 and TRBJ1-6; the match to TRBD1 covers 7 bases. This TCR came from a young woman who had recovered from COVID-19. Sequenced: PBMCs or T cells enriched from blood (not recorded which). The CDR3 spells CASRNRGESPLHF. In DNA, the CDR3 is TGTGCCAGTCGAAACAGGGGCGAGTCACCCCTCCACTTT.